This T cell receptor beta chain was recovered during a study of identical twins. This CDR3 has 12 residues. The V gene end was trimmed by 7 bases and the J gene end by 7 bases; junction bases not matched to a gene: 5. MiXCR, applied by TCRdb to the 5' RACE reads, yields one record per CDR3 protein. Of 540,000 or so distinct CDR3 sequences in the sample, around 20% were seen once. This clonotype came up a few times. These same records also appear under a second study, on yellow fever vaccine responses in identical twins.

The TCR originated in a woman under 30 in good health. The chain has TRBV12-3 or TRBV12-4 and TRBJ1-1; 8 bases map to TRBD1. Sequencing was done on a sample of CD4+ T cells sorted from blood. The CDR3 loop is CASTRTGNEAFF. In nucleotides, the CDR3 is TGTGCCAGCACCCGGACAGGGAATGAAGCTTTCTTT.